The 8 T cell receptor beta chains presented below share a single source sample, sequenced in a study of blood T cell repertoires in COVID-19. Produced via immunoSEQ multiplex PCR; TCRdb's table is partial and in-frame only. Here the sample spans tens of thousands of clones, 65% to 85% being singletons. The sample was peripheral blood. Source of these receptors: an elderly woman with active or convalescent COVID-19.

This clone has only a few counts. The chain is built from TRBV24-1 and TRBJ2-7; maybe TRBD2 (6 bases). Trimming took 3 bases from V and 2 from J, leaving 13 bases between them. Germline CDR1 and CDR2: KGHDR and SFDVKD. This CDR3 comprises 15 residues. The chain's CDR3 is CATSDPNGGTYEQYF. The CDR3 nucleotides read TGTGCCACCAGTGATCCAAATGGGGGGACCTACGAGCAGTACTTC.

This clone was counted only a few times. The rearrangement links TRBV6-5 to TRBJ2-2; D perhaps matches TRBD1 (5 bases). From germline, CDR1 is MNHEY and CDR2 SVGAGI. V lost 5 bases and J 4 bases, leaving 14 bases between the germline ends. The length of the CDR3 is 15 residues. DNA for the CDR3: TGTGCCAGCAGTCCTATGAGGACATCCACCGGGGAGCTGTTTTTT. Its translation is CASSPMRTSTGELFF.

The CDR3 DNA sequence: TGCGCCAGCAGCCAAGAGTCCGGGACCTACGAGCAGTACTTC. It codes for CASSQESGTYEQYF. This chain links TRBV4-1 with TRBJ2-7, with a possible D match to TRBD2 (5 bases). Germline CDR1 MGHRA, CDR2 YSYEKL. The V gene lost 0 bases and the J gene lost 2 bases, with 8 bases spanning the gap. The CDR3 has 14 amino acids.

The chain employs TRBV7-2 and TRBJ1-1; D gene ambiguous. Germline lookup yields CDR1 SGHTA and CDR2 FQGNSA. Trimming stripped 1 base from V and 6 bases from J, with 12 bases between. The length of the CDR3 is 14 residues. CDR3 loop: CASSLGINYPEAFF. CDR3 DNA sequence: TGTGCCAGCAGCTTAGGCATAAACTACCCTGAAGCTTTCTTT.

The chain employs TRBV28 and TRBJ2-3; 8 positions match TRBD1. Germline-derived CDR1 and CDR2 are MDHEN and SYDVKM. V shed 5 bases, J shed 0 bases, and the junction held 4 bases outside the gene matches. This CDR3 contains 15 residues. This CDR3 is CASSPGQASTDTQYF. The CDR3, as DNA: TGTGCCAGCAGTCCGGGACAGGCGAGCACAGATACGCAGTATTTT.

The CDR3 sequence: CASSLAAGGRETQYF. For the CDR3, the DNA is TGTGCCAGCAGCTTAGCCGCGGGGGGGAGAGAGACCCAGTACTTC. This chain connects TRBV7-2 to TRBJ2-5, with TRBD2 matching over 9 bases. CDR3 size: 15 residues. Per germline, CDR1 SGHTA and CDR2 FQGNSA. V shed 0 bases, J shed 4 bases, and the junction held 3 bases outside the gene matches. Using reference TRBV7-2 and TRBJ2-5 for the parts outside the CDR3, the full variable domain is GAGVSQSPSNKVTEKGKDVELRCDPISGHTALYWYRQSLGQGLEFLIYFQGNSAPDKSGLPSDRFSAERTGGSVSTLTIQRTQQEDSAVYLCASSLAAGGRETQYFGPGTRLLVL.

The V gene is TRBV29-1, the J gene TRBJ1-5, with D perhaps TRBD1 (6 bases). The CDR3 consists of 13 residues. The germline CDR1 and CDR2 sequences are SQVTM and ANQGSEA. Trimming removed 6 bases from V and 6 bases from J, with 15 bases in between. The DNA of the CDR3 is TGCAGCGTCTCGCTGGGGGCCGGTCAGCCCCAGCATTTT. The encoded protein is CSVSLGAGQPQHF.

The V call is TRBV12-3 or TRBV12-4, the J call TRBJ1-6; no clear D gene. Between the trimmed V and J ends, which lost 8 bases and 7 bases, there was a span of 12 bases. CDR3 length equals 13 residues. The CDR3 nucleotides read TGTGCCAGCGGGGAGGGAATGAATTCACCCCTCCACTTT. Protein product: CASGEGMNSPLHF.